Shown below are 25 T cell receptor beta chains from a single sample sequenced in a study of T cells in Graves' hyperthyroidism and ophthalmopathy. TCR beta CDR3 region amplification was performed from RNA transcripts. HTBI primers were used for first-round RT-PCR of the TCR CDR3. TCRdb reprocessed the multiplex PCR reads via MiXCR and lists one record per CDR3 protein. The sample carries about 350,000 distinct CDR3 sequences, 11% to 15% recorded once. The sample was blood. Every receptor here comes from a young woman with Graves' hyperthyroidism.

The V and J genes are TRBV20-1 and TRBJ2-1; D is perhaps TRBD1 (6 bases). Germline CDR1 DFQATT, CDR2 SNEGSKA (reference sequence). Trimming took 0 bases from V and 9 from J, leaving 18 bases between them. The CDR3 contains 15 residues. CDR3 region: CSARENRVVSGEQFF. CDR3 nucleotide sequence: TGCAGTGCTAGAGAGAACAGGGTTGTATCTGGTGAGCAGTTCTTC.

This clonotype has only a few counts. The chain is built from TRBV20-1 and TRBJ2-5; 7 nucleotides match TRBD2. Germline-derived CDR1 and CDR2 are DFQATT and SNEGSKA (reference sequence). V was clipped by 6 bases and J by 2 bases; unmatched bases: 6. CDR3 size: 13 residues. The CDR3 region has the DNA TGCAGTGCAAACTGGGAGGGACAAGAGACCCAGTACTTC. It is translated as CSANWEGQETQYF.

This clonotype was counted at least ten times. DNA for the CDR3: TGTGCCAGCAGCTTCGCGTACCCCACCACAGATACGCAGTATTTT. It codes for CASSFAYPTTDTQYF. The chain recombines TRBV7-9 with TRBJ2-3; D remains ambiguous. CDR1 SEHNR and CDR2 FQNEAQ come from the germline V gene (reference sequence). The V and J ends lost 3 bases and 2 bases respectively, with 12 bases between them. The CDR3 is 15 residues long.

This clonotype appeared many times. The V gene is TRBV9, the J gene TRBJ2-7; D might be TRBD1 or TRBD2, each matching 5 bases. With 0 bases removed from V and 3 bases from J, the gap between germline ends came to 13 bases. Per the germline V gene, CDR1 is SGDLS and CDR2 is YYNGEE. CDR3 size: 15 residues. The CDR3 bases are TGTGCCAGCAGCGTAGGAGGGGCTACCAGCTACGAGCAGTACTTC. It translates to CASSVGGATSYEQYF. The full variable domain, with the rest looked up from reference TRBV9 and TRBJ2-7, is DSGVTQTPKHLITATGQRVTLRCSPRSGDLSVYWYQQSLDQGLQFLIQYYNGEERAKGNILERFSAQQFPDLHSELNLSSLELGDSALYFCASSVGGATSYEQYFGPGTRLTVT.

This clonotype has a count of ten or more. The V call is TRBV19, the J call TRBJ2-5; TRBD1 agrees at 8 bases. Germline values: CDR1 LNHDA, CDR2 SQIVND (reference sequence). V trimming: 10 bases; J trimming: 2 bases; junction bases outside the gene matches: 6. This CDR3 has 13 residues. CDR3 residues: CATTGGEQETQYF. The CDR3 DNA reads TGTGCCACAACAGGGGGTGAACAAGAGACCCAGTACTTC.

This clonotype was recorded many times. The chain recombines TRBV6-1 with TRBJ1-6; 11 nucleotides line up with TRBD1. The CDR3 is 16 amino acids. CDR1 MNHNS and CDR2 SASEGT come from the germline V gene. V shed 5 bases and J 5 bases; nucleotides not matched to a gene: 5. The CDR3 region is CASSFGQGADNSPLHF. In DNA form, the CDR3 reads TGTGCCAGCAGTTTTGGACAGGGGGCTGATAATTCACCCCTCCACTTT.

In this sample, this clonotype turned up many times. This chain connects TRBV7-3 to TRBJ2-3; 9 bases map to TRBD2. The CDR3 has 15 residues. CDR1 and CDR2 (germline): SGHTA, FQGTGA. J gave up 0 bases and V 3 bases, and 1 base lay outside the gene matches. Written as DNA, the CDR3 is TGTGCCAGCAGCTTTAGCGGGAGTAGCACAGATACGCAGTATTTT. This encodes CASSFSGSSTDTQYF.

The CDR3 is CASSMSPQQPQHF. The CDR3 DNA reads TGCGCCAGCAGCATGTCCCCACAGCAGCCCCAGCATTTT. The V gene is TRBV5-1, the J gene TRBJ1-5; D not resolved. Looked up from germline, CDR1 is SGHRS and CDR2 is YFSETQ. The CDR3 covers 13 residues. Trimming pared 4 bases from V and 7 bases from J, leaving 12 bases between.

The table lists this clonotype with many counts. The V and J genes are TRBV27 and TRBJ1-5, with TRBD1 matching 7 bases. V trimming: 10 bases; J trimming: 7 bases; junction bases outside the gene matches: 13. Germline V gene sequence: CDR1 MNHEY, CDR2 SMNVEV (reference sequence). The CDR3 runs to 14 residues. CDR3 sequence: CATRGAGGAQPQHF. CDR3 nucleotides: TGTGCCACCCGTGGGGCAGGGGGTGCCCAGCCCCAGCATTTT.

The V gene is TRBV4-2, the J gene TRBJ1-6; D is possibly TRBD1 (5 bases). V shed 2 bases and J shed 5 bases, with 10 bases lying between them. The CDR3 sequence is 15 residues long. Germline V gene lookup returns CDR1 LGHNA and CDR2 YNFKEQ. The DNA for the CDR3 is TGTGCCAGCAGCCAACCCGGGGACCATAATTCACCCCTCCACTTT. Translation gives CASSQPGDHNSPLHF.

This chain joins TRBV11-2 and TRBJ2-7, with TRBD1 identical over 8 bases. The V segment lost 3 bases and the J segment 6 bases; nucleotides outside the gene matches: 10. The CDR3 covers 15 residues. From germline, CDR1 is SGHAT and CDR2 FQNNGV. The CDR3 protein is CASSFGQGGTSEQYF. The CDR3 nucleotides read TGTGCCAGCAGCTTCGGACAGGGTGGGACCAGCGAGCAGTACTTC.

The chain uses TRBV29-1 and TRBJ1-3; D unclear. The CDR3 has 14 amino acids. Germline values: CDR1 SQVTM, CDR2 ANQGSEA. V was trimmed by 4 bases and J by 0 bases, leaving 10 bases between them. Written as DNA, the CDR3 is TGCAGCGTTGCGCATCCCAACTCTGGAAACACCATATATTTT. This codes for CSVAHPNSGNTIYF.

This clonotype was recorded at least ten times. The chain combines TRBV20-1 with TRBJ2-7; 8 bases map to TRBD1. CDR3 length equals 16 residues. Germline V CDR1 and CDR2: DFQATT, SNEGSKA (reference sequence). V was pared by 5 bases and J by 0 bases, with 12 bases of the junction left unmatched. The DNA for the CDR3 is TGCAGTGCTTCTGACAGGGGTCTCGAAAGCTCCTACGAGCAGTACTTC. Translation gives CSASDRGLESSYEQYF.

This clonotype appeared many times. The chain carries TRBV28 and TRBJ2-7; D gene unclear. The CDR3 sequence is 15 residues long. Trimming stripped 3 bases from V and 4 bases from J, with 16 bases between. Germline-derived CDR1 and CDR2 are MDHEN and SYDVKM. The CDR3 is CASSLRFRLWYEQYF. CDR3 DNA: TGTGCCAGCAGTTTGCGTTTCCGTTTATGGTACGAGCAGTACTTC.

This clonotype was detected ten times or more. V and J are TRBV12-3 or TRBV12-4 and TRBJ2-3; D call uncertain. CDR3 length: 15 residues. V lost 6 bases and J lost 1, with 14 bases in between. CDR3 nucleotides: TGTGCCAGCAGCATAGGGCCAGCTGGCACAGATACGCAGTATTTT. Its translation is CASSIGPAGTDTQYF.

Many counts were recorded for this clonotype. The V and J genes are TRBV7-8 and TRBJ2-7, with D maybe TRBD1 (5 bases). Germline CDR1 is SGHVS and CDR2 is FQNEAQ. This CDR3 contains 13 residues. With 1 base removed from V and 3 bases from J, the gap between germline ends came to 7 bases. The CDR3 DNA follows: TGTGCCAGCAGCTTAGTGACAGTCTACGAGCAGTACTTC. Translation: CASSLVTVYEQYF. Filled out from reference TRBV7-8 and TRBJ2-7, the complete variable domain reads GAGVSQSPRYKVAKRGQDVALRCDPISGHVSLFWYQQALGQGPEFLTYFQNEAQLDKSGLPSDRFFAERPEGSVSTLKIQRTQQEDSAVYLCASSLVTVYEQYFGPGTRLTVT.

This clonotype has just a few counts. CDR3 region: CATLEPGVRNNEQFF. The CDR3 coding sequence is TGTGCCACCCTAGAGCCTGGAGTGAGGAACAATGAGCAGTTCTTC. The chain joins TRBV6-2 or TRBV6-3 to TRBJ2-1; no clear D gene. The CDR3 sequence is 15 residues long. Trimming removed 10 bases at V and 5 bases at J, with 21 bases between. Germline V gene sequence: CDR1 MNHEY, CDR2 SVGEGT.

This clonotype was seen ten or more times. The junction differs from germline at one of its ends, possibly a read error. The chain links TRBV7-2 to TRBJ1-1, with D tentatively TRBD1 (5 bases). Germline CDR1 reads SGHTA; CDR2 reads FQGNSA. The CDR3 spans 13 residues. The CDR3 DNA follows: TGTGCCAGCAGCTGGGGCCATCTGGAACTAACTGTCTTT. Amino acids: CASSWGHLELTVF.

This clonotype was counted ten times or more. This chain connects TRBV6-1 to TRBJ1-5, with TRBD1 matching 9 bases. V dropped 6 bases and J dropped 0; count of bases not matched to a gene: 6. The germline V gene encodes CDR1 MNHNS and CDR2 SASEGT. The CDR3 length is 16 residues. The CDR3 loop reads CASRDRGFDSNQPQHF. CDR3 nucleotides: TGTGCCAGCAGGGACAGGGGTTTTGATAGCAATCAGCCCCAGCATTTT.

This clonotype has more than one count but fewer than ten. The V and J genes are TRBV14 and TRBJ1-2; D unresolved. Trimming removed 0 bases from V and 3 bases from J, with 11 bases in between. Germline V lookup: CDR1 SGHDN, CDR2 FVKESK. This CDR3 has 15 residues. The CDR3 here is CASSQESWGDYGYTF. In nucleotides, the CDR3 is TGTGCCAGCAGCCAAGAGAGTTGGGGAGACTATGGCTACACCTTC.

The sample holds many counts of this clonotype. V gene TRBV29-1 combines with J gene TRBJ2-1; 8 bases agree with TRBD2. Germline V lookup: CDR1 SQVTM, CDR2 ANQGSEA. This CDR3 is built from 14 residues. Trimming took 4 bases from V and 8 from J; bases not matched to a gene: 10. CDR3 sequence: CSVGKRLASHEQFF. For the CDR3, the DNA is TGCAGCGTTGGTAAGAGACTAGCGTCTCATGAGCAGTTCTTC.

The rearrangement joins TRBV27 to TRBJ2-7; the match to TRBD2 covers 8 bases. J was trimmed by 1 base and V by 0 bases; bases with no gene match: 11. This CDR3 is built from 18 residues. CDR1 and CDR2 from the germline V gene are MNHEY and SMNVEV (reference sequence). The CDR3: CASSLSSGAGVSSYEQYF. CDR3 bases: TGTGCCAGCAGTTTATCTAGTGGAGCGGGAGTGTCGTCCTACGAGCAGTACTTC.

This clonotype was picked up many times. V is TRBV7-3 and J is TRBJ2-3, with D hard to call. The CDR3 consists of 14 residues. CDR1 is SGHTA and CDR2 is FQGTGA in the germline V gene. Deletions cut 5 bases from V and 6 bases from J, with 15 bases between. DNA of the CDR3: TGTGCCAGCAGCGGCACCGAGGAAGGCGATACGCAGTATTTT. It codes for CASSGTEEGDTQYF.

This clonotype was seen only a few times. V usage is TRBV7-8 and J usage is TRBJ2-3, with a possible D match to TRBD2 (5 bases). V dropped 0 bases and J dropped 3 bases, with 7 bases sitting between them. In germline, CDR1 is SGHVS, CDR2 FQNEAQ. The CDR3 length is 14 residues. The CDR3: CASSLAGVTDTQYF. The CDR3 DNA reads as TGTGCCAGCAGCTTAGCGGGAGTGACAGATACGCAGTATTTT.

This clonotype was recorded at least ten times. CDR3 in DNA: TGTGCCAGCAGTGGGGGCCTAAGGCGTTACACTGAAGCTTTCTTT. Its translation is CASSGGLRRYTEAFF. The chain employs TRBV2 and TRBJ1-1, with a tentative D call TRBD1 (5 bases). Germline V CDR1 and CDR2: SNHLY, FYNNEI. The CDR3 totals 15 residues. Trimming took off 4 bases at V and 3 bases at J, with 15 bases between the two ends.